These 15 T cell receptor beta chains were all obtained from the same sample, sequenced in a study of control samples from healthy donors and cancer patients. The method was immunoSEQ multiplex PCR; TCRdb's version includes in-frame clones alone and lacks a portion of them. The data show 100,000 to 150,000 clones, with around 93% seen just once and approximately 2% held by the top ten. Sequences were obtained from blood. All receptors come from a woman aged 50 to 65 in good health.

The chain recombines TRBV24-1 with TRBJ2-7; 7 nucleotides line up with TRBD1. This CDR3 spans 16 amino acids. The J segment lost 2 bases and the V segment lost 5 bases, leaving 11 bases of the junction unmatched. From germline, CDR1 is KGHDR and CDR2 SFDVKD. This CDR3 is CATSGTTQGWPYEQYF. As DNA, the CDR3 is TGTGCCACCAGTGGAACGACACAGGGGTGGCCCTACGAGCAGTACTTC.

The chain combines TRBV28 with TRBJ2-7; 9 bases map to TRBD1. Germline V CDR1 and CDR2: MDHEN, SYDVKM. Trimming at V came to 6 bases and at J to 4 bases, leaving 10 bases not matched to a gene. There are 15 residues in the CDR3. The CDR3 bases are TGTGCCAGCAGGCTACCGGGACAGGGAATTTACGAGCAGTACTTC. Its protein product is CASRLPGQGIYEQYF.

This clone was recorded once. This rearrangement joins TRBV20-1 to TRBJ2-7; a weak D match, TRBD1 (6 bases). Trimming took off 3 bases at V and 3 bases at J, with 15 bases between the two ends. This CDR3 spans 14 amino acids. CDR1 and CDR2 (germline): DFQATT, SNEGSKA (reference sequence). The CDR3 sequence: CSASEQGIHYEQYF. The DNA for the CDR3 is TGCAGTGCTAGTGAACAGGGAATCCACTACGAGCAGTACTTC.

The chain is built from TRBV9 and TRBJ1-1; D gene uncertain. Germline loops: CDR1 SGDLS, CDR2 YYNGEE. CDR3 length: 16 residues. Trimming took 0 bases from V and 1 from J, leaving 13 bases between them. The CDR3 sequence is CASSVVSPTSNTEAFF. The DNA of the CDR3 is TGTGCCAGCAGCGTAGTATCCCCCACTTCGAACACTGAAGCTTTCTTT.

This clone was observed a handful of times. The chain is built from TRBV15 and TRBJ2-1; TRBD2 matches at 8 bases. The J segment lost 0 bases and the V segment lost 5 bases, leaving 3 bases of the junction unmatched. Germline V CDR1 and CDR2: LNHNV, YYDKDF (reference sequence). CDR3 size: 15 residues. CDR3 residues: CATSERGNSYNEQFF. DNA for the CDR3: TGTGCCACCAGCGAGCGGGGGAACTCCTACAATGAGCAGTTCTTC.

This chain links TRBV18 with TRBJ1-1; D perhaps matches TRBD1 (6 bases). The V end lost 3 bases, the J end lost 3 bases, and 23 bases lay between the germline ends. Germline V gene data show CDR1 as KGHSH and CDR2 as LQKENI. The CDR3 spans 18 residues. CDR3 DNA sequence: TGTGCCAGCTCACCCCCGGGGGCAGGGGCCAAGTACTACACTGAAGCTTTCTTT. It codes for CASSPPGAGAKYYTEAFF.

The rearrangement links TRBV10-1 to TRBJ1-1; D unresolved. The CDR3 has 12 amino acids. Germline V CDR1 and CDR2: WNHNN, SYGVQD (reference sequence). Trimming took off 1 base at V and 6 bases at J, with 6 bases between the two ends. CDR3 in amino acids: CASSEWQSEAFF. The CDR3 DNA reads TGCGCCAGCAGTGAGTGGCAGTCTGAAGCTTTCTTT.

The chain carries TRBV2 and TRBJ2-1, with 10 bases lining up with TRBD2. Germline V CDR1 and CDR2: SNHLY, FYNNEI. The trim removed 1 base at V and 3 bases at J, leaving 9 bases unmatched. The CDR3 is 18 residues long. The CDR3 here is CASSEGIAGGPFYNEQFF. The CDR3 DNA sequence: TGTGCCAGCAGTGAAGGAATAGCGGGGGGACCATTCTACAATGAGCAGTTCTTC.

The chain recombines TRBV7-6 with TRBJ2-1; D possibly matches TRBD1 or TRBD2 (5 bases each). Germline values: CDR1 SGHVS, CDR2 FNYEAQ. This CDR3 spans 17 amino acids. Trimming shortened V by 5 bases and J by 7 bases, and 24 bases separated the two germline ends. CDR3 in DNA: TGTGCCAGCAGCACTACCCCCGGGGACCGGTTTTCGAATGAGCAGTTCTTC. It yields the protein CASSTTPGDRFSNEQFF.

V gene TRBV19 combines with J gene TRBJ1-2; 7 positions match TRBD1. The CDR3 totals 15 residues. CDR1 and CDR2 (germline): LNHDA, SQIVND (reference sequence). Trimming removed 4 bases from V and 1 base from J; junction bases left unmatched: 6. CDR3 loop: CASSNRQGGNYGYTF. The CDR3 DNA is TGTGCCAGTAGTAACCGACAGGGCGGTAACTATGGCTACACCTTC.

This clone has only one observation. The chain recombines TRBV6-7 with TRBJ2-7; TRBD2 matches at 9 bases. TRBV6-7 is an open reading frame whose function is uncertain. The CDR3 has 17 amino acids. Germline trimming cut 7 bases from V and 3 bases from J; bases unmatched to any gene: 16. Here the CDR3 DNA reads TGTGCCAGCATACCGGGACAATTAGCGGGAGCGGTCTACGAGCAGTACTTC. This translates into CASIPGQLAGAVYEQYF.

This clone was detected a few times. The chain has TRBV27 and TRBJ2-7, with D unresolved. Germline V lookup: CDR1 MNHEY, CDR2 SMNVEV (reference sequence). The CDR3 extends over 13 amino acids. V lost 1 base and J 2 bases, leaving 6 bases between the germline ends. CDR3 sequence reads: CASSLYGPYEQYF. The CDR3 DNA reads TGTGCCAGCAGTTTATACGGGCCCTACGAGCAGTACTTC.

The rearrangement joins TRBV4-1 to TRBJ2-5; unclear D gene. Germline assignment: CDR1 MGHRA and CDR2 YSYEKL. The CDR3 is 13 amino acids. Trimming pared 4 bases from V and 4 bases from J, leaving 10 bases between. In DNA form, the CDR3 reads TGCGCCAGCAGCCTAGCACAGTTAGAGACCCAGTACTTC. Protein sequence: CASSLAQLETQYF.

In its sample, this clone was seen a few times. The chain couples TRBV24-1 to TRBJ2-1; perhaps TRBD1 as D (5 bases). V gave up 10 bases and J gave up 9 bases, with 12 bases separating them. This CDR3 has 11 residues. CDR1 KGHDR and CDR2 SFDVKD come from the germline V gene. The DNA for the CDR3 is TGTGCCACTCAACAGGCCGGTGAGCAGTTCTTC. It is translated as CATQQAGEQFF.

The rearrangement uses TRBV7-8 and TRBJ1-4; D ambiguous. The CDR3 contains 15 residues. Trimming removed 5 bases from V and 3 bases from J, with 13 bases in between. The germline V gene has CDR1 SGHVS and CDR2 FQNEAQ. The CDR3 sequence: CASSTGRPPNEKLFF. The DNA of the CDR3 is TGTGCCAGCAGCACTGGACGGCCGCCTAATGAAAAACTGTTTTTT.